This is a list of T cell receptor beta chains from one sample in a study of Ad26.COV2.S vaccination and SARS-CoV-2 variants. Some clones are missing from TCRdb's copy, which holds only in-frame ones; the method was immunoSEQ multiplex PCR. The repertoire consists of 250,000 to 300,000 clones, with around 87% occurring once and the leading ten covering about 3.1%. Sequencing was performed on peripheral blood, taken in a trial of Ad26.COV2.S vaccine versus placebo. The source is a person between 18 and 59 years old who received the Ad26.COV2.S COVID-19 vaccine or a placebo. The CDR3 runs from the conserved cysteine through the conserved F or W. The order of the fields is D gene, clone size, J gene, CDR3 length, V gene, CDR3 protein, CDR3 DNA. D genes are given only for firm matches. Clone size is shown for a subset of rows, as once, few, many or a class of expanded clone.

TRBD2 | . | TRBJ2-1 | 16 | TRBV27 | CASSSSGRGSYNEQFF | TGTGCCAGCAGTAGCAGCGGGAGGGGCTCCTACAATGAGCAGTTCTTC
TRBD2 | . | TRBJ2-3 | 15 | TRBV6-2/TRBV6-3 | CASSTTSGGTDTQYF | TGTGCCAGCAGTACTACTAGCGGGGGCACAGATACGCAGTATTTT
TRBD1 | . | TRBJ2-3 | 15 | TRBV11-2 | CASLPGQGAVDTQYF | TGTGCCAGCCTACCGGGACAGGGGGCCGTAGATACGCAGTATTTT
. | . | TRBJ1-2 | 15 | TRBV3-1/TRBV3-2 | CASSQEAEANYGYTF | TGTGCCAGCAGCCAAGAGGCTGAAGCTAACTATGGCTACACCTTC
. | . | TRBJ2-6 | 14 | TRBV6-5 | CASGGDSGANVLTF | TGTGCCAGTGGAGGGGACTCTGGGGCCAACGTCCTGACTTTC
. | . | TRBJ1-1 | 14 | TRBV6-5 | CAIRRDYMNTEAFF | TGTGCCATACGGAGGGACTATATGAACACTGAAGCTTTCTTT
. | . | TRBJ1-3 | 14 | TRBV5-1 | CASSRGGAGNTIYF | TGCGCCAGCAGCCGTGGAGGGGCTGGAAACACCATATATTTT
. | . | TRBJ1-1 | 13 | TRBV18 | CASSRALNTEAFF | TGTGCCAGCTCACGGGCCCTGAACACTGAAGCTTTCTTT
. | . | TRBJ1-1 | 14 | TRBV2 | CASSEAWRNTEAFF | TGTGCCAGCAGTGAAGCCTGGCGGAACACTGAAGCTTTCTTT
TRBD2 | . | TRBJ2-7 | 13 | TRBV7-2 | CASSSILALEQYF | TGTGCCAGCAGCTCAATACTAGCGCTCGAGCAGTACTTC
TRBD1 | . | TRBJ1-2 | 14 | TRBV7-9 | CASSLGTGFEGYTF | TGTGCCAGCAGCTTAGGGACAGGGTTTGAGGGCTACACCTTC
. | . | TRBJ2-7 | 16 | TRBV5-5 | CASSLAMDSRFYEQYF | TGTGCCAGCAGCTTGGCGATGGACAGCAGATTCTACGAGCAGTACTTC
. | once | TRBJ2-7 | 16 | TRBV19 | CASRARGAPNSYEQYF | TGTGCCAGTAGAGCCAGGGGAGCCCCTAACTCCTACGAGCAGTACTTC
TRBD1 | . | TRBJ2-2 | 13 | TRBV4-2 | CASSLDRRRELFF | TGTGCCAGCAGCCTGGACAGGCGACGGGAGCTGTTTTTT
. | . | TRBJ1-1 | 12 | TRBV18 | CASSGVRTEAFF | TGTGCCAGCTCAGGGGTTAGGACTGAAGCTTTCTTT
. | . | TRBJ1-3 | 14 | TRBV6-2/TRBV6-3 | CASSYSGAGNTIYF | TGTGCCAGCAGTTACAGCGGAGCTGGAAACACCATATATTTT
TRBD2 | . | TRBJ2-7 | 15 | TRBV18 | CASSPSSGSSYEQYF | TGTGCCAGCTCACCGTCTAGCGGGAGCTCCTACGAGCAGTACTTC
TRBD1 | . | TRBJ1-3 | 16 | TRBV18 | CASSPLDRGAGNTIYF | TGTGCCAGCTCACCATTGGACAGGGGAGCTGGAAACACCATATATTTT
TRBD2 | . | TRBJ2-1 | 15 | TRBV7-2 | CASSFRGGSYNEQFF | TGTGCCAGCAGCTTTCGGGGGGGCTCCTACAATGAGCAGTTCTTC
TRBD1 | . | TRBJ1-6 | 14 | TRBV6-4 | CASRGQGANSPLHF | TGTGCCAGCAGAGGGCAGGGGGCAAATTCACCCCTCCACTTT
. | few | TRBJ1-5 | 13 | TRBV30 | CAWSVRRDQPQHF | TGTGCCTGGAGTGTACGAAGGGATCAGCCCCAGCATTTT
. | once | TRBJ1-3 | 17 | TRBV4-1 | CASSRAGLVSPGNTIYF | TGCGCCAGCAGCCGAGCGGGTTTGGTCAGTCCAGGAAACACCATATATTTT
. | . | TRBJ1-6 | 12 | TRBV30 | CAWSVQDSPLHF | TGTGCCTGGAGTGTACAGGATTCACCCCTCCACTTT
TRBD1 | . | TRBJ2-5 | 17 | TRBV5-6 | CASSLTTGTVWEETQYF | TGTGCCAGCAGCCTGACGACAGGGACAGTTTGGGAGGAGACCCAGTACTTC
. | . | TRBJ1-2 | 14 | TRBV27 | CASSPWTTNYGYTF | TGTGCCAGCAGTCCTTGGACGACAAACTATGGCTACACCTTC
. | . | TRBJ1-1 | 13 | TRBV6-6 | CASSPGERTEAFF | TGTGCCAGCAGTCCGGGAGAAAGAACTGAAGCTTTCTTT
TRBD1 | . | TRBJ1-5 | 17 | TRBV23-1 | CASSQWETGWINQPQHF | TGCGCCAGCAGTCAATGGGAGACAGGGTGGATCAATCAGCCCCAGCATTTT
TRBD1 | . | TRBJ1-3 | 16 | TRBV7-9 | CASSLGQGAAGNTIYF | TGTGCCAGCAGCTTAGGACAGGGGGCGGCTGGAAACACCATATATTTT
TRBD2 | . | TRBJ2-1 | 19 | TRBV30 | CAWSIISGSPLPPYNEQFF | TGTGCCTGGAGTATTATTAGCGGGAGTCCACTACCTCCCTACAATGAGCAGTTCTTC
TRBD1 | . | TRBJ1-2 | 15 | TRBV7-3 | CASSSTGRPVHGYTF | TGTGCCAGCAGCTCGACAGGGAGGCCTGTCCATGGCTACACCTTC
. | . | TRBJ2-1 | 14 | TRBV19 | CASSIDMEHNEQFF | TGTGCCAGTAGTATAGATATGGAGCACAATGAGCAGTTCTTC
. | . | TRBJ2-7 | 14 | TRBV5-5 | CASSLWQGNNEQYF | TGTGCCAGCAGCTTGTGGCAGGGTAACAACGAGCAGTACTTC
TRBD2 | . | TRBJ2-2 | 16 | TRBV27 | CASSPLAGGITGELFF | TGTGCCAGCAGCCCACTAGCGGGGGGGATCACCGGGGAGCTGTTTTTT